These 32 T cell receptor beta chains share one sample of origin, sequenced in a study of shared clonotypes between healthy human individuals. Naive CD8 populations comprised CD45RO-negative cells positively selected for CCR7, excluding terminally differentiated effector memory CD45RA+ cells. TCRdb's copy holds only in-frame clones and misses some; the assay was immunoSEQ multiplex PCR. The sample has more than 2 million clones; roughly 95% are singletons. Input material: naive CD8+ T cells from PBMCs. The receptors shown here come from a man aged 18 to 30 in good health. Some clones in this sample may be carry-over from other donors' samples.

The chain is built from TRBV6-1 and TRBJ2-1; the match to TRBD2 covers 9 bases. This CDR3 is 16 amino acids long. The junction had 4 bases not matched to a gene; V was cut back by 3 bases and J by 1 base. Looked up from germline, CDR1 is MNHNS and CDR2 is SASEGT. The CDR3 here is CASSDPAGGSYNEQFF. The CDR3 nucleotides read TGTGCCAGCAGTGATCCAGCGGGAGGTTCCTACAATGAGCAGTTCTTC.

V gene TRBV15 combines with J gene TRBJ1-2; D not certain. V was shortened by 1 base and J by 6 bases, with 12 bases between the two germline ends. This CDR3 has 14 residues. CDR1 is LNHNV and CDR2 is YYDKDF in the germline V gene (reference sequence). The chain's CDR3 is CATSRGEHKNGYTF. The CDR3, as DNA: TGTGCCACCAGCAGAGGGGAGCACAAGAATGGCTACACCTTC.

Notes on this clone: A read error may explain this, as a much larger clone is one base away. The same CDR3 can be traced to other DNA sequences in this sample. V and J are TRBV11-2 and TRBJ2-7, with D perhaps TRBD1 (5 bases). V was pared by 1 base and J by 6 bases, with 7 bases between. The CDR3 contains 12 residues. Germline values: CDR1 SGHAT, CDR2 FQNNGV. Here the CDR3 DNA reads TGTGCCAGCAGCTTAGGGGGCTCCGAGCAGTACTTC. Translation gives CASSLGGSEQYF.

With regard to this clone: Within the sample, other DNA sequences also encode this same CDR3. The genes are TRBV4-1 and TRBJ1-1; D is uncertain. Germline lookup yields CDR1 MGHRA and CDR2 YSYEKL. The ends were cut back, 1 base at V and 2 bases at J, with 8 bases in the middle. CDR3 length: 14 residues. The CDR3 protein is CASSQVEGNTEAFF. CDR3 DNA: TGCGCCAGCAGCCAAGTAGAGGGAAACACTGAAGCTTTCTTT.

This clone has only one observation. This sequence joins TRBV6-5 and TRBJ2-7, with a tentative D call TRBD1 (5 bases). This CDR3 has 14 residues. V gave up 2 bases and J gave up 6 bases, with 14 bases separating them. CDR1 MNHEY and CDR2 SVGAGI come from the germline V gene. Here the CDR3 reads CASSYRTYRGEQYF. The CDR3 bases are TGTGCCAGCAGTTACCGGACCTATAGGGGCGAGCAGTACTTC.

J is TRBJ1-1 and V is TRBV4-2; 7 nucleotides line up with TRBD1. The CDR3 totals 17 residues. The V gene's germline CDR1 is LGHNA and CDR2 YNFKEQ. V lost 0 bases to trimming and J lost 3 bases; unmatched junction nucleotides: 10. The CDR3 bases are TGTGCCAGCAGCCAAGAAGGGGGCGCGGGGTGGTACACTGAAGCTTTCTTT. As protein: CASSQEGGAGWYTEAFF.

This chain links TRBV4-3 with TRBJ2-1; possible D gene TRBD2, 5 bases. This CDR3 region has 15 residues. V lost 4 bases to trimming and J lost 8 bases, with 18 bases between them. Germline values: CDR1 LGHNA, CDR2 YSLEER. CDR3 bases: TGCGCCAGCAGCCCGAGTGTTGACCCCGGGGATGAGCAGTTCTTC. It is translated as CASSPSVDPGDEQFF.

To note about this clone: The same CDR3 is also encoded by other DNA sequences in this sample. This chain uses TRBV6-6 with TRBJ1-4; D remains ambiguous. The CDR3 has 13 amino acids. Trimming left V 2 bases short and J 7 bases short, with 8 bases between. Germline lookup yields CDR1 MNHNY and CDR2 SVGAGI (reference sequence). The CDR3 region is CASSYGASEKLFF. CDR3 nucleotide sequence: TGTGCCAGCAGTTACGGAGCCAGTGAAAAACTGTTTTTT.

The V gene is TRBV7-9, the J gene TRBJ2-7; D is possibly TRBD2 (5 bases). The germline V and J ends were trimmed by 6 bases and 6 bases, with 15 bases remaining between them. There are 13 residues in the CDR3. Germline CDR1 SEHNR, CDR2 FQNEAQ (reference sequence). Here the CDR3 DNA reads TGTGCCAGCAGTCCAGAGGGCGCACCCGAGCAGTACTTC. Its protein product is CASSPEGAPEQYF.

The V gene is TRBV27, the J gene TRBJ2-1; TRBD1 might be the D (6 bases). The germline V and J ends were trimmed by 3 bases and 5 bases, with 17 bases remaining between them. The CDR3 loop spans 16 amino acids. Per germline, CDR1 MNHEY and CDR2 SMNVEV (reference sequence). This CDR3 reads CASSLWGPHDNNEQFF. CDR3 nucleotides: TGTGCCAGCAGTTTGTGGGGGCCCCACGATAACAATGAGCAGTTCTTC.

The chain links TRBV19 to TRBJ2-5, with a possible D match to TRBD2 (5 bases). This CDR3 has 13 amino acids. Trimming shortened V by 5 bases and J by 0 bases, and 7 bases separated the two germline ends. Germline V gene data show CDR1 as LNHDA and CDR2 as SQIVND (reference sequence). CDR3 coding DNA: TGTGCCAGTAGTCTCGGGAACCAAGAGACCCAGTACTTC. Its protein is CASSLGNQETQYF.

The chain uses TRBV30 and TRBJ2-5; no reliable D call. Germline V gene sequence: CDR1 GTSNPN, CDR2 SVGIG (reference sequence). The V gene lost 1 base and the J gene lost 2 bases, with 5 bases spanning the gap. The CDR3 is 12 residues long. The CDR3 loop is CAWSDKQETQYF. CDR3 sequence (DNA): TGTGCCTGGAGTGACAAGCAAGAGACCCAGTACTTC. The whole variable domain, filled in from reference TRBV30 and TRBJ2-5, reads SQTIHQWPATLVQPVGSPLSLECTVEGTSNPNLYWYRQAAGRGLQLLFYSVGIGQISSEVPQNLSASRPQDRQFILSSKKLLLSDSGFYLCAWSDKQETQYFGPGTRLLVL.

The chain combines TRBV7-9 with TRBJ1-1, with TRBD1 identical over 12 bases. Germline assignment: CDR1 SEHNR and CDR2 FQNEAQ (reference sequence). This CDR3 contains 16 residues. V lost 4 bases to trimming and J lost 4 bases; unmatched junction nucleotides: 7. This CDR3 is CASSSGTGGAGTEAFF. The CDR3 DNA reads as TGTGCCAGCAGCTCGGGGACAGGGGGCGCAGGCACTGAAGCTTTCTTT.

In DNA form, the CDR3 reads TGTGCCAGCAGTATACCATGGGGGAGCACCTACGAGCAGTACTTC. It specifies CASSIPWGSTYEQYF. This sequence joins TRBV28 and TRBJ2-7; D possibly uses TRBD1 or TRBD2 (5 bases each). The V gene's germline CDR1 is MDHEN and CDR2 SYDVKM. The CDR3 loop spans 15 amino acids. Trimming took 5 bases from V and 2 from J, leaving 16 bases between them.

The chain uses TRBV6-5 and TRBJ2-7, with 10 bases identical to TRBD2. Germline V lookup: CDR1 MNHEY, CDR2 SVGAGI. The CDR3 spans 16 residues. Germline trimming cut 2 bases from V and 3 bases from J; bases unmatched to any gene: 7. DNA for the CDR3: TGTGCCAGCAGTTACCGGGCCGGGACTAGCGACTACGAGCAGTACTTC. Translating gives CASSYRAGTSDYEQYF.

This clone was detected only a few times. The chain links TRBV5-4 to TRBJ1-1; 8 positions match TRBD1. The CDR3 extends over 14 amino acids. V dropped 1 base and J dropped 7; count of bases not matched to a gene: 6. Germline loops: CDR1 SGHNT, CDR2 YYREEE (reference sequence). DNA of the CDR3: TGTGCCAGCAGCTTGCAGGGGGCTGGTGGTGAAGCTTTCTTT. Protein product: CASSLQGAGGEAFF.

The chain uses TRBV28 and TRBJ2-2; D is unclear. V was pared by 3 bases and J by 2 bases, with 10 bases between. Germline V lookup: CDR1 MDHEN, CDR2 SYDVKM. The CDR3 is 15 amino acids. DNA for the CDR3: TGTGCCAGCAGTTTCCAACCTATAAACACCGGGGAGCTGTTTTTT. Translation gives CASSFQPINTGELFF.

The chain recombines TRBV10-3 with TRBJ2-3; D gene unclear. V was pared by 6 bases and J by 5 bases, with 9 bases between. CDR1 ENHRY and CDR2 SYGVKD come from the germline V gene. This CDR3 region has 12 residues. The CDR3 protein is CAIRDDLDTQYF. In nucleotides, the CDR3 is TGTGCCATCAGGGACGACCTAGATACGCAGTATTTT.

The chain joins TRBV5-1 to TRBJ1-4, with no clear D. In germline, CDR1 is SGHRS, CDR2 YFSETQ. The V and J ends lost 0 bases and 3 bases respectively, with 9 bases between them. The CDR3 sequence is 15 residues long. CDR3: CASSLGWTANEKLFF. Written as DNA, the CDR3 is TGCGCCAGCAGCTTGGGTTGGACGGCTAATGAAAAACTGTTTTTT.

V usage is TRBV10-3 and J usage is TRBJ1-2, with unresolved D. This CDR3 has 14 residues. Trimming shortened V by 3 bases and J by 4 bases, and 12 bases separated the two germline ends. The germline gives CDR1 ENHRY, CDR2 SYGVKD. CDR3 nucleotides: TGTGCCATCAGTGAAGTGGCCCCCCCCTATGGCTACACCTTC. It translates to CAISEVAPPYGYTF.

The chain carries TRBV4-1 and TRBJ2-1; TRBD2 might be the D (5 bases). The length of the CDR3 is 15 residues. Germline CDR1 reads MGHRA; CDR2 reads YSYEKL. The V end was cut by 3 bases, the J end by 7 bases, with 16 bases between. CDR3 nucleotide sequence: TGCGCCAGCAGCCACCCGTTGAGGGCCAAGAATGAGCAGTTCTTC. Translated, it gives CASSHPLRAKNEQFF.

The J gene is TRBJ2-3, the V gene TRBV9; a possible D gene is TRBD1 (6 bases). Trimming shortened V by 1 base and J by 0 bases, and 15 bases separated the two germline ends. Germline values: CDR1 SGDLS, CDR2 YYNGEE. The CDR3 runs to 17 residues. This chain's CDR3 is CASSVSGGSASTDTQYF. The DNA of the CDR3 is TGTGCCAGCAGCGTAAGTGGGGGCTCGGCTAGCACAGATACGCAGTATTTT. The variable domain in full, completed from reference TRBV9 and TRBJ2-3, reads DSGVTQTPKHLITATGQRVTLRCSPRSGDLSVYWYQQSLDQGLQFLIQYYNGEERAKGNILERFSAQQFPDLHSELNLSSLELGDSALYFCASSVSGGSASTDTQYFGPGTRLTVL.

The J gene is TRBJ2-7, the V gene TRBV27; 10 bases map to TRBD1. The CDR3 spans 17 residues. V was pared by 6 bases and J by 1 base, with 12 bases of the junction left unmatched. Germline values: CDR1 MNHEY, CDR2 SMNVEV (reference sequence). The chain's CDR3 is CASSQLLGQGPSYEQYF. The CDR3 DNA reads as TGTGCCAGCAGCCAATTACTGGGACAGGGGCCTTCCTACGAGCAGTACTTC.

The sample holds one count of this clone. The chain has TRBV13 and TRBJ2-4; no clear D. Germline V lookup: CDR1 PRHDT, CDR2 FYEKMQ (reference sequence). The V gene lost 6 bases and the J gene lost 4 bases, with 13 bases spanning the gap. The CDR3 has 14 residues. CDR3 sequence reads: CASSFGRTKNIQYF. The DNA of the CDR3 is TGTGCCAGCAGTTTCGGAAGAACGAAAAACATTCAGTACTTC.

The chain couples TRBV19 to TRBJ1-4; D perhaps matches TRBD1 (5 bases). This CDR3 has 17 amino acids. CDR1 is LNHDA, CDR2 SQIVND, per germline (reference sequence). V was shortened by 5 bases and J by 5 bases, with 21 bases between the two germline ends. The CDR3 region has the DNA TGTGCCAGTAGTCCGGAGAGGAGGGGACCCTTCAATGAAAAACTGTTTTTT. It is translated as CASSPERRGPFNEKLFF.

The rearrangement joins TRBV4-1 to TRBJ1-2; 7 bases line up with TRBD1. CDR3 length: 14 residues. The germline CDR1 and CDR2 sequences are MGHRA and YSYEKL. Trimming cost V 4 bases and J 4 bases; bases outside gene matches: 6. The CDR3 region has the DNA TGCGCCAGCAGCCCGCCGGGACAGAGCTATGGCTACACCTTC. Translated: CASSPPGQSYGYTF.

On this clone itself: This same CDR3 is encoded by further DNA sequences in the sample. This sequence joins TRBV27 and TRBJ1-1, with a tentative D call TRBD1 (5 bases). CDR3 size: 11 residues. Per germline, CDR1 MNHEY and CDR2 SMNVEV (reference sequence). V dropped 6 bases and J dropped 5 bases, with 7 bases sitting between them. The CDR3 DNA follows: TGTGCCAGCAGGTGGGGGACTGAAGCTTTCTTT. It yields the protein CASRWGTEAFF.

This clone was found a few times. The CDR3 DNA follows: TGCGCCAGCAGCCATGTAGTCGGGGAGCTGTTTTTT. This codes for CASSHVVGELFF. The chain couples TRBV4-1 to TRBJ2-2; D not resolved. From germline, CDR1 is MGHRA and CDR2 YSYEKL. This CDR3 is 12 amino acids long. Trimming pared 3 bases from V and 7 bases from J, leaving 6 bases between.

This clone showed up just once. J is TRBJ1-3 and V is TRBV5-1; D not certain. The CDR3 is 14 amino acids. The germline V gene has CDR1 SGHRS and CDR2 YFSETQ. The V end lost 4 bases, the J end lost 0 bases, and 8 bases lay between the germline ends. This CDR3 is CASSKTHSGNTIYF. The DNA for the CDR3 is TGCGCCAGCAGCAAGACACACTCTGGAAACACCATATATTTT. Complete variable domain (other parts from reference TRBV5-1 and TRBJ1-3): KAGVTQTPRYLIKTRGQQVTLSCSPISGHRSVSWYQQTPGQGLQFLFEYFSETQRNKGNFPGRFSGRQFSNSRSEMNVSTLELGDSALYLCASSKTHSGNTIYFGEGSWLTVV.

V is TRBV4-3 and J is TRBJ2-5; TRBD2 agrees at 9 bases. Germline CDR1 LGHNA, CDR2 YSLEER. J was trimmed by 5 bases and V by 0 bases; bases with no gene match: 4. CDR3 length: 15 residues. DNA of the CDR3: TGCGCCAGCAGCCAAGAGCGGGAGGGGAGGGAGACCCAGTACTTC. It translates to CASSQEREGRETQYF.

The chain employs TRBV7-9 and TRBJ2-1; TRBD2 matches at 8 bases. Trimming took 7 bases from V and 5 from J; bases not matched to a gene: 13. The CDR3 contains 16 residues. Germline V gene sequence: CDR1 SEHNR, CDR2 FQNEAQ (reference sequence). CDR3 region: CASILIGGRTDNEQFF. In DNA, the CDR3 is TGTGCCAGCATCCTAATCGGCGGGAGGACGGACAATGAGCAGTTCTTC.

The J gene is TRBJ1-1, the V gene TRBV27; D gene ambiguous. Germline loops: CDR1 MNHEY, CDR2 SMNVEV (reference sequence). The CDR3 extends over 11 amino acids. Trimming removed 6 bases from V and 6 bases from J, with 8 bases in between. DNA for the CDR3: TGTGCCAGCAGCAATCGCGCTGAAGCTTTCTTT. The encoded protein is CASSNRAEAFF.